Below, 14 T cell receptor beta chains from the same sample are listed, as sequenced in a study of response to subunit inactivated influenza vaccine. TCRdb redid the calling of the RT-PCR reads with MiXCR, one entry per CDR3 protein. Of 650,000 to 800,000 distinct CDR3 sequences in the sample, over 11% are singletons; the top ten hold around 6.5%. Sequenced here: PBMCs from blood, sampled around 15 days before vaccination. These receptors originate from a man aged 45-60 years who received an inactivated influenza vaccine.

J is TRBJ2-1 and V is TRBV5-1, with D tentatively TRBD2 (7 bases). The length of the CDR3 is 13 residues. The ends were cut back, 0 bases at V and 9 bases at J, with 10 bases in the middle. CDR1 and CDR2 (germline): SGHRS, YFSETQ. The DNA of the CDR3 is TGCGCCAGCAGCTTGGGGGGGGGCAGTGAGCAGTTCTTC. Translated: CASSLGGGSEQFF. The variable domain in full, completed from reference TRBV5-1 and TRBJ2-1, reads KAGVTQTPRYLIKTRGQQVTLSCSPISGHRSVSWYQQTPGQGLQFLFEYFSETQRNKGNFPGRFSGRQFSNSRSEMNVSTLELGDSALYLCASSLGGGSEQFFGPGTRLTVL.

In its sample, this clonotype was seen a few times. The chain joins TRBV3-1 to TRBJ2-7, with 9 bases that match TRBD2. Germline trimming cut 4 bases from V and 3 bases from J; bases unmatched to any gene: 7. This CDR3 is 15 amino acids long. CDR1 and CDR2 (germline): LGHDT, YNNKEL (reference sequence). DNA for the CDR3: TGTGCCAGCAGCCTGAAGCGGGAGGTTCTCTACGAGCAGTACTTC. Amino acids: CASSLKREVLYEQYF.

This clonotype was detected only a few times. This rearrangement joins TRBV28 to TRBJ1-1; D possibly corresponds to TRBD1 (5 bases). Per the germline V gene, CDR1 is MDHEN and CDR2 is SYDVKM. The CDR3 runs 13 residues. V gave up 7 bases and J gave up 11 bases, with 20 bases separating them. The CDR3, as DNA: TGTGCCAGCAAGGGGAGGTCTTGGGGGATGGCTTTCTTT. Translation gives CASKGRSWGMAFF.

This chain joins TRBV10-3 and TRBJ2-1; no definite D call. V shed 6 bases and J shed 1 base, with 16 bases lying between them. CDR3 size: 16 residues. Looked up from germline, CDR1 is ENHRY and CDR2 is SYGVKD. CDR3 amino acids: CAIRYTDQSSYNEQFF. In nucleotides, the CDR3 is TGTGCCATCAGATATACCGACCAGTCTTCCTACAATGAGCAGTTCTTC.

Points on this clonotype: A much larger clone lies one base from this, so it may be a read error. The chain recombines TRBV4-1 with TRBJ1-4, with a weak D call TRBD1 (6 bases). CDR1 and CDR2 (germline): MGHRA, YSYEKL. This CDR3 has 14 residues. With 1 base removed from V and 7 bases from J, the gap between germline ends came to 10 bases. The CDR3 DNA follows: TGCGCCAGCAGCCAAGTGAGGGGGACTGAAAAACTGTTTTTT. It is translated as CASSQVRGTEKLFF.

This chain links TRBV2 with TRBJ2-1, with D possibly being TRBD1 (6 bases). CDR1 and CDR2 from the germline V gene are SNHLY and FYNNEI. Between the trimmed V and J ends, which lost 5 bases and 5 bases, there was a span of 13 bases. There are 14 residues in the CDR3. The CDR3 nucleotides read TGTGCCAGCAGTATCTGGACAGCTGACAATGAGCAGTTCTTC. It is translated as CASSIWTADNEQFF.

This chain joins TRBV5-1 and TRBJ1-4, with D possibly being TRBD1 (6 bases). Germline lookup yields CDR1 SGHRS and CDR2 YFSETQ. The CDR3 is made up of 15 amino acids. V was cut by 4 bases and J by 10 bases, with 20 bases left in between. The CDR3 nucleotides read TGCGCCAGCAGCGAAAGTAGACAGGAACGAGGAAAACTGTTTTTT. Its translation is CASSESRQERGKLFF.

This clonotype was counted between two and nine times. The V and J genes are TRBV20-1 and TRBJ2-7, with 14 positions matching TRBD2. The CDR3 runs 14 residues. V lost 3 bases to trimming and J lost 5 bases; unmatched junction nucleotides: 3. Per germline, CDR1 DFQATT and CDR2 SNEGSKA (reference sequence). DNA of the CDR3: TGCAGTGCTAGGTGGACTAGCGGGGGGAACGAGCAGTACTTC. Translation: CSARWTSGGNEQYF.

This clonotype was counted many times. The chain recombines TRBV4-1 with TRBJ2-1; 8 bases are shared with TRBD1. Germline values: CDR1 MGHRA, CDR2 YSYEKL. The CDR3 runs to 21 residues. Trimming removed 0 bases from V and 0 bases from J; junction bases left unmatched: 16. CDR3 amino acids: CASSQELRTGLIGSSYNEQFF. The CDR3 region has the DNA TGCGCCAGCAGCCAAGAGCTACGGACAGGGCTAATTGGAAGCTCCTACAATGAGCAGTTCTTC.

This clonotype was counted at least ten times. The V gene is TRBV9, the J gene TRBJ2-1; no reliable D call. Germline V gene data show CDR1 as SGDLS and CDR2 as YYNGEE. The ends were cut back, 3 bases at V and 4 bases at J, with 11 bases in the middle. CDR3 length: 14 amino acids. CDR3 loop: CASSGRGVYNEQFF. The CDR3, as DNA: TGTGCCAGCAGCGGGCGCGGAGTTTACAATGAGCAGTTCTTC.

This clonotype was recorded a few times. V is TRBV15 and J is TRBJ2-1; 7 bases agree with TRBD1. From germline, CDR1 is LNHNV and CDR2 YYDKDF (reference sequence). The CDR3 is made up of 17 amino acids. Trimming took 4 bases from V and 3 from J; bases not matched to a gene: 12. In DNA, the CDR3 is TGTGCCACCAGCAAACAAATACCGGGACAGTACTACAATGAGCAGTTCTTC. Translating it yields CATSKQIPGQYYNEQFF.

This clonotype was seen a handful of times. The chain recombines TRBV12-3 or TRBV12-4 with TRBJ2-3; 9 nucleotides match TRBD1. V gave up 5 bases and J gave up 0 bases; unmatched junction bases: 9. The CDR3 is 17 residues long. The CDR3 protein is CASSGQKTGGSTDTQYF. The CDR3 region has the DNA TGTGCCAGCAGTGGACAGAAAACAGGGGGCAGCACAGATACGCAGTATTTT.

The CDR3 region is CSARDQSKGTYEQYF. Here the CDR3 DNA reads TGCAGTGCTAGAGATCAATCGAAAGGTACCTACGAGCAGTACTTC. The V call is TRBV20-1, the J call TRBJ2-7; D not resolved. The length of the CDR3 is 15 residues. The germline V gene has CDR1 DFQATT and CDR2 SNEGSKA (reference sequence). Between the trimmed V and J ends, which lost 0 bases and 2 bases, there was a span of 14 bases.

The chain links TRBV5-1 to TRBJ2-1; 12 nucleotides match TRBD2. Germline trimming cut 3 bases from V and 9 bases from J; bases unmatched to any gene: 7. Per the germline V gene, CDR1 is SGHRS and CDR2 is YFSETQ. The CDR3 extends over 15 amino acids. Written as DNA, the CDR3 is TGCGCCAGCAGCTCAGAGACTAGCGGGAGCTCTGAGCAGTTCTTC. Its protein is CASSSETSGSSEQFF.